The present entry profiles one TCR beta chain with its context. Antigen unknown. Profiled with immunoSEQ multiplex PCR; TCRdb holds only in-frame clones, not every one. This sample carries 50,000 to 70,000 clones, 80% to 85% of them seen once, and the ten largest clones take about 4%. Time point of the sample: week 35, safety follow-up. Doses consisted of 300 ug of mutant IDH1 20-mer peptide each, paired with topical imiquimod. Vaccinations, eight in total, occurred in weeks 1, 3, 5, 7, 11, 15, 19, 23. These data come from a study of a mutant IDH1 vaccine in newly diagnosed glioma. Overall study context: Patients got their first vaccination 4-6 weeks after radiotherapy alone, or with temozolomide cycles. Week 47 marked visit V13, whereas week 35 marked visit V12.

Between the trimmed V and J ends, which lost 4 bases and 5 bases, there was a span of 15 bases. Germline V gene lookup returns CDR1 MNHEY and CDR2 SVGAGI. The CDR3 has 15 residues. The chain joins TRBV6-5 to TRBJ1-5, with D possibly TRBD1 on 6 matching bases. The sequence came from a man aged 25-40 years with glioma. This specimen was PBMCs, taken from a glioma patient whose treatment included an IDH1 peptide vaccine. The CDR3 is CASSSDRKAYQPQHF. The CDR3 DNA reads TGTGCCAGCAGTTCCGACAGGAAGGCCTATCAGCCCCAGCATTTT.